This is a list of T cell receptor beta chains from one sample in a study of control samples from healthy donors and cancer patients. Only in-frame clones appear in the TCRdb table, and some are missing; sequencing was by immunoSEQ multiplex PCR. This repertoire includes fewer than 250,000 clones. Sequencing was done on a sample of blood. The origin of the receptors is a woman aged 30 to 39 in good health. The CDR3 runs from the conserved cysteine through the conserved F or W. A D gene is named only where the DNA matches it firmly.

TRBD2 | 15 | TRBJ2-2 | TRBV4-2 | CASSQGTSGTGELFF | TGTGCCAGCAGCCAGGGGACTAGCGGCACCGGGGAGCTGTTTTTT
NA | 15 | TRBJ1-1 | TRBV4-2 | CASSQDKRLDTSAFF | TGTGCCAGCAGCCAAGATAAACGGTTGGACACGAGTGCTTTCTTT
TRBD2 | 16 | TRBJ2-3 | TRBV19 | CASSIVAGGPSNTQYF | TGTGCCAGTAGTATAGTAGCGGGGGGCCCGTCGAATACGCAGTATTTT
TRBD1 | 15 | TRBJ1-2 | TRBV6-5 | CASSYSPGQLDGYTF | TGTGCCAGCAGTTACTCACCGGGACAGCTAGATGGCTACACCTTC
NA | 14 | TRBJ1-5 | TRBV19 | CASSMAGGNQPQHF | TGTGCCAGTAGTATGGCGGGGGGGAATCAGCCCCAGCATTTT
NA | 13 | TRBJ2-3 | TRBV6-6 | CASSRDNTDTQYF | TGTGCCAGCAGTCGGGACAACACAGATACGCAGTATTTT
NA | 13 | TRBJ2-1 | TRBV9 | CASSVNGYNEQFF | TGTGCCAGCAGCGTAAACGGATACAATGAGCAGTTCTTC
NA | 14 | TRBJ2-2 | TRBV23-1 | CASSQTHRAGELFF | TGCGCCAGCAGTCAAACGCACAGGGCCGGGGAGCTGTTTTTT
TRBD1 | 15 | TRBJ2-1 | TRBV7-3 | CASSFGTGSYNEQFF | TGTGCCAGCAGCTTCGGGACAGGCTCCTACAATGAGCAGTTCTTC
NA | 12 | TRBJ1-5 | TRBV19 | CASSGLNQPQHF | TGTGCCAGTAGTGGACTCAATCAGCCCCAGCATTTT
TRBD1 | 14 | TRBJ2-7 | TRBV19 | CASSIATGAYEQYF | TGTGCCAGTAGTATAGCGACAGGGGCCTACGAGCAGTACTTC
NA | 14 | TRBJ1-3 | TRBV5-8 | CASSLDLAGNTIYF | TGTGCCAGCAGCTTGGATCTCGCCGGAAACACCATATATTTT
NA | 13 | TRBJ1-5 | TRBV5-1 | CASRYDSTQPQHF | TGCGCCAGCAGATACGACAGTACTCAGCCCCAGCATTTT
NA | 15 | TRBJ1-6 | TRBV6-1 | CASSEYAGGNSPLHF | TGTGCCAGCAGTGAATATGCTGGCGGAAATTCACCCCTCCACTTT
NA | 14 | TRBJ1-2 | TRBV6-1 | CASTEQGSDYGYTF | TGTGCCAGCACTGAACAGGGTTCGGACTATGGCTACACCTTC
NA | 13 | TRBJ1-2 | TRBV6-2/TRBV6-3 | CASSNREGNGYTF | TGTGCCAGCAGTAACAGGGAAGGTAATGGCTACACCTTC
NA | 11 | TRBJ1-1 | TRBV20-1 | CSARWNTEAFF | TGCAGTGCTAGGTGGAACACTGAAGCTTTCTTT
NA | 11 | TRBJ1-5 | TRBV6-6 | CASSPGRPQHF | TGTGCCAGCAGTCCCGGGCGGCCCCAGCATTTT
NA | 15 | TRBJ2-1 | TRBV10-3 | CAISESWGRYNEQFF | TGTGCCATCAGTGAGAGCTGGGGCAGATACAATGAGCAGTTCTTC
NA | 20 | TRBJ1-2 | TRBV24-1 | CATSDFNYSGRFQTGYGYTF | TGTGCCACCAGTGATTTCAATTACTCGGGCAGGTTCCAAACCGGGTATGGCTACACCTTC
TRBD2 | 15 | TRBJ2-3 | TRBV6-5 | CASSFSGGAGDTQYF | TGTGCCAGCAGTTTTAGCGGGGGGGCCGGGGATACGCAGTATTTT
NA | 16 | TRBJ2-4 | TRBV5-1 | CASSLLGGEGKNIQYF | TGCGCCAGCAGCTTGTTGGGAGGTGAGGGGAAAAACATTCAGTACTTC
NA | 13 | TRBJ1-2 | TRBV5-5 | CASSLFGDYGYTF | TGTGCCAGCAGCTTATTCGGGGATTATGGCTACACCTTC
NA | 14 | TRBJ2-7 | TRBV5-1 | CASSLGGEDDEQYF | TGCGCCAGCAGCTTGGGGGGAGAGGACGACGAGCAGTACTTC
NA | 12 | TRBJ2-2 | TRBV7-2 | CASRLNTGELFF | TGTGCCAGCAGATTAAACACCGGGGAGCTGTTTTTT
NA | 14 | TRBJ2-4 | TRBV9 | CASSVGGSVNIQYF | TGTGCCAGCAGCGTAGGAGGGTCGGTAAACATTCAGTACTTC
NA | 14 | TRBJ1-1 | TRBV4-1 | CASSPKNLDTEAFF | TGCGCCAGCAGCCCCAAGAATTTGGACACTGAAGCTTTCTTT
TRBD1 | 17 | TRBJ1-4 | TRBV27 | CASSPGILDRVGEKLFF | TGTGCCAGCAGTCCAGGTATCCTAGACAGGGTTGGTGAAAAACTGTTTTTT
NA | 12 | TRBJ2-3 | TRBV2 | CASSERPDTQYF | TGTGCCAGCAGTGAACGGCCAGATACGCAGTATTTT
NA | 12 | TRBJ2-1 | TRBV19 | CASSIGVNEQFF | TGTGCCAGTAGTATAGGGGTAAATGAGCAGTTCTTC
NA | 13 | TRBJ1-2 | TRBV6-5 | CASSYDTLDGYTF | TGTGCCAGCAGTTACGACACCCTGGATGGCTACACCTTC
NA | 14 | TRBJ2-2 | TRBV28 | CASSKGHLTGELFF | TGTGCCAGCAGTAAGGGACACCTCACCGGGGAGCTGTTTTTT
NA | 16 | TRBJ1-3 | TRBV5-1 | CASSSNGLASGNTIYF | TGCGCCAGCAGCTCTAATGGTTTGGCCTCTGGAAACACCATATATTTT
NA | 14 | TRBJ1-4 | TRBV25-1 | CASSVVGAYEKLFF | TGTGCCAGCAGTGTTGTGGGGGCTTACGAAAAACTGTTTTTT
NA | 15 | TRBJ1-2 | TRBV6-5 | CASLPREGRSYGYTF | TGTGCCAGCCTTCCCCGTGAGGGACGGTCCTATGGCTACACCTTC
TRBD1 | 13 | TRBJ1-2 | TRBV5-6 | CASSWDRSYGYTF | TGTGCCAGCAGCTGGGACAGGAGCTATGGCTACACCTTC
NA | 15 | TRBJ2-1 | TRBV11-3 | CASSPRGGQSNEQFF | TGTGCCAGCAGCCCCAGGGGGGGACAGTCCAATGAGCAGTTCTTC
TRBD1 | 13 | TRBJ1-2 | TRBV27 | CASKRDRDYGYTF | TGTGCCAGCAAAAGGGACAGAGACTATGGCTACACCTTC
TRBD1 | 15 | TRBJ1-1 | TRBV27 | CASSPRQGGNTEAFF | TGTGCCAGCAGTCCGAGACAGGGGGGAAACACTGAAGCTTTCTTT
NA | 11 | TRBJ1-1 | TRBV10-2 | CASKQGTEAFF | TGCGCCAGTAAACAGGGAACTGAAGCTTTCTTT
TRBD1 | 13 | TRBJ2-7 | TRBV6-2/TRBV6-3 | CASSTNYRGGQYF | TGTGCCAGCAGCACCAACTACAGGGGCGGGCAGTACTTC
NA | 14 | TRBJ1-1 | TRBV10-3 | CAVNRQGWDTEAFF | TGTGCCGTAAACAGGCAAGGGTGGGACACTGAAGCTTTCTTT
NA | 13 | TRBJ1-1 | TRBV29-1 | CSVARQEDYEAFF | TGCAGCGTTGCTCGACAGGAGGACTATGAAGCTTTCTTT
TRBD1 | 15 | TRBJ1-3 | TRBV3-1/TRBV3-2 | CASSLKGGVGNTIYF | TGTGCCAGCAGCCTTAAAGGGGGCGTTGGAAACACCATATATTTT
NA | 13 | TRBJ1-1 | TRBV10-3 | CAISERVNTEAFF | TGTGCCATCAGTGAACGGGTGAACACTGAAGCTTTCTTT
NA | 15 | TRBJ2-3 | TRBV11-3 | CASGLGVSGTDTQYF | TGTGCCAGCGGCCTTGGGGTCAGCGGAACAGATACGCAGTATTTT
NA | 14 | TRBJ1-1 | TRBV28 | CASRFPGVNTEAFF | TGTGCCAGCAGATTCCCAGGTGTTAACACTGAAGCTTTCTTT
NA | 16 | TRBJ1-1 | TRBV3-1/TRBV3-2 | CASSQGWGGRATEAFF | TGTGCCAGCAGCCAAGGATGGGGGGGCAGGGCCACTGAAGCTTTCTTT
NA | 14 | TRBJ1-1 | TRBV11-3 | CASSLGHGNTEAFF | TGTGCCAGCAGCTTAGGACACGGGAACACTGAAGCTTTCTTT